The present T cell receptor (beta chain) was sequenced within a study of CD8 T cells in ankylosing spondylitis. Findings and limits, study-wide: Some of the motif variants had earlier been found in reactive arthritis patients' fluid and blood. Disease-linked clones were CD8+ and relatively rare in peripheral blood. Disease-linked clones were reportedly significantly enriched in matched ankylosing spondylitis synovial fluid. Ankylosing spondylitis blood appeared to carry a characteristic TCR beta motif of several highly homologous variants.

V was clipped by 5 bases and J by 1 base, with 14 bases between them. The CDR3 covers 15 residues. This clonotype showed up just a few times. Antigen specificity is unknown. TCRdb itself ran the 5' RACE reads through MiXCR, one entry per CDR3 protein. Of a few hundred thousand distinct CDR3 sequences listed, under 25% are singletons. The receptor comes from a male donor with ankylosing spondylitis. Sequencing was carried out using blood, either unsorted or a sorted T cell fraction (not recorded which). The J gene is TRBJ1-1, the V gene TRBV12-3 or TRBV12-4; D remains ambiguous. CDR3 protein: CASSPRIGSNTEAFF. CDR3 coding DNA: TGTGCCAGCAGTCCCAGGATCGGATCGAACACTGAAGCTTTCTTT.